The 24 T cell receptor beta chains listed next were all sequenced from one sample in a study of human T cells and chemical hapten exposure. A single record per CDR3 protein comes from TCRdb applying MiXCR to the RACE reads. The sample consists of some 70,000 distinct CDR3 sequences, approximately 32% of them appearing once. The time point here: patch test 1, 2 weeks after DPC sensitization. Treatment here: therapeutic diphenylcyclopropenone sensitization with weekly scalp DPC. Sequenced here: whole blood, sampled in connection with sensitization to the hapten diphenylcyclopropenone (DPC). The receptors shown here come from a man aged 40-55 years with alopecia areata. Some clones in this sample may be carry-over from other donors' samples.

This clonotype was seen only a few times. The chain links TRBV24-1 to TRBJ2-2; D possibly corresponds to TRBD2 (5 bases). Between the trimmed V and J ends, which lost 3 bases and 0 bases, there was a span of 13 bases. Per germline, CDR1 KGHDR and CDR2 SFDVKD. The CDR3 is 17 residues long. The chain's CDR3 is CATSDTDWSANTGELFF. CDR3 bases: TGTGCCACCAGTGATACGGACTGGAGCGCGAACACCGGGGAGCTGTTTTTT.

This clonotype was observed a few times. The genes are TRBV11-2 and TRBJ2-3; unclear D gene. With 2 bases removed from V and 4 bases from J, the gap between germline ends came to 7 bases. Per the germline V gene, CDR1 is SGHAT and CDR2 is FQNNGV. The CDR3 is made up of 13 amino acids. The CDR3 bases are TGTGCCAGCAGCTTATCTCAGGCAGATACGCAGTATTTT. Translating it yields CASSLSQADTQYF.

This chain connects TRBV11-3 to TRBJ2-1; D remains unclear. In germline, CDR1 is SGHNT, CDR2 YENEEA. The CDR3 spans 15 residues. V lost 4 bases and J 6 bases, leaving 16 bases between the germline ends. The CDR3 DNA reads as TGTGCCAGCAGCTCCCGGGCCGTGGCATTCAATGAGCAGTTCTTC. The encoded protein is CASSSRAVAFNEQFF.

Here the CDR3 reads CASSLVLGAGAYNEQFF. The CDR3 coding sequence is TGTGCCAGCAGTTTAGTTCTGGGGGCGGGAGCTTACAATGAGCAGTTCTTC. The chain employs TRBV12-3 or TRBV12-4 and TRBJ2-1; D is possibly TRBD2 (7 bases). The V gene lost 1 base and the J gene lost 4 bases, with 17 bases spanning the gap. This CDR3 spans 17 amino acids.

J is TRBJ1-5 and V is TRBV12-3 or TRBV12-4, with 9 bases identical to TRBD1. The CDR3 runs to 14 residues. The J segment lost 5 bases and the V segment lost 7 bases, leaving 6 bases of the junction unmatched. The CDR3, as DNA: TGTGCCAGCAAAGGACAGGGGAGCGATCAGCCCCAGCATTTT. Translated: CASKGQGSDQPQHF.

The V gene is TRBV7-3, the J gene TRBJ2-5; TRBD2 might be the D (6 bases). V lost 5 bases and J lost 0, with 7 bases in between. The CDR3 is 13 residues long. Per germline, CDR1 SGHTA and CDR2 FQGTGA. The CDR3 DNA follows: TGTGCCAGCAGCCGGGACTACCAAGAGACCCAGTACTTC. Amino acids: CASSRDYQETQYF.

V and J are TRBV7-3 and TRBJ2-6, with D uncertain. The CDR3 totals 14 residues. Trimming pared 5 bases from V and 2 bases from J, leaving 7 bases between. Looked up from germline, CDR1 is SGHTA and CDR2 is FQGTGA. The CDR3 nucleotides read TGTGCCAGCAGCGATAGAGCTGGGGCCAACGTCCTGACTTTC. Its protein is CASSDRAGANVLTF. The variable domain in full, with the rest retrieved from reference TRBV7-3 and TRBJ2-6, is GAGVSQTPSNKVTEKGKYVELRCDPISGHTALYWYRQSLGQGPEFLIYFQGTGAADDSGLPNDRFFAVRPEGSVSTLKIQRTERGDSAVYLCASSDRAGANVLTFGAGSRLTVL.

This clonotype was seen only a few times. The V call is TRBV6-1, the J call TRBJ1-4, with D unresolved. Germline loops: CDR1 MNHNS, CDR2 SASEGT. The CDR3 extends over 14 amino acids. The V and J ends lost 1 base and 6 bases respectively, with 9 bases between them. As DNA, the CDR3 is TGTGCCAGCAGTGAAGGGACCTCCGATGAAAAACTGTTTTTT. It translates to CASSEGTSDEKLFF.

In this sample, this clonotype turned up a few times. The V call is TRBV5-5, the J call TRBJ2-1, with 13 bases matching TRBD2. This CDR3 region has 14 residues. Germline CDR1 is SGHKS and CDR2 is YYEKEE (reference sequence). J gave up 9 bases and V 7 bases, and 7 bases lay outside the gene matches. The CDR3 nucleotides read TGTGCCAGCTCTCAGGGGACTAGCGGGGCTGAGCAGTTCTTC. It specifies CASSQGTSGAEQFF.

This clonotype occurred a few times. V is TRBV12-3 or TRBV12-4 and J is TRBJ2-3, with TRBD2 matching 12 bases. The CDR3 is 15 residues long. The V and J ends lost 4 bases and 1 base, in that order; junction bases with no gene match: 0. The CDR3 is CASSSSGRGTDTQYF. In DNA, the CDR3 is TGTGCCAGCAGTTCTAGCGGGAGGGGCACAGATACGCAGTATTTT.

V is TRBV7-9 and J is TRBJ2-7; TRBD1 might be the D (6 bases). Germline-derived CDR1 and CDR2 are SEHNR and FQNEAQ (reference sequence). The CDR3 runs 14 residues. V was pared by 5 bases and J by 1 base, with 12 bases between. The CDR3 protein is CASSILQGSYEQYF. The DNA of the CDR3 is TGTGCCAGCAGCATCCTACAGGGTTCCTACGAGCAGTACTTC.

This chain uses TRBV20-1 with TRBJ2-7; 9 nucleotides match TRBD2. With V trimmed by 5 bases and J by 7 bases, 9 bases remained unmatched. The CDR3 has 13 amino acids. Germline CDR1 reads DFQATT; CDR2 reads SNEGSKA (reference sequence). CDR3 sequence (DNA): TGCAGTGCTCCGCGGGAGGGCCGTGGGGAGCAGTACTTC. Encoded protein: CSAPREGRGEQYF.

This clonotype was observed a handful of times. The rearrangement links TRBV3-1 to TRBJ2-3; no clear D gene. Trimming shortened V by 1 base and J by 1 base, and 6 bases separated the two germline ends. Germline values: CDR1 LGHDT, CDR2 YNNKEL (reference sequence). The CDR3 is 14 residues long. CDR3 nucleotide sequence: TGTGCCAGCAGCCAAGCTCCCGGCACAGATACGCAGTATTTT. Protein product: CASSQAPGTDTQYF.

The DNA for the CDR3 is TGTGCCAGCAGTTACGAGCGGAACTCCTACAATGAGCAGTTCTTC. This sequence encodes CASSYERNSYNEQFF. The chain carries TRBV6-6 and TRBJ2-1, with D possibly being TRBD2 (5 bases). The length of the CDR3 is 15 residues. Between the trimmed V and J ends, which lost 2 bases and 0 bases, there was a span of 8 bases. Germline assignment: CDR1 MNHNY and CDR2 SVGAGI (reference sequence).

The chain carries TRBV15 and TRBJ2-3; 9 bases align to TRBD1. Unmatched junction bases numbered 8, after V lost 5 bases and J lost 5 bases. The CDR3 contains 15 residues. Germline V gene lookup returns CDR1 LNHNV and CDR2 YYDKDF (reference sequence). The DNA for the CDR3 is TGTGCCACCAGCCAGGACAGGGGAAGCCGAGATACGCAGTATTTT. Its translation is CATSQDRGSRDTQYF.

The rearrangement uses TRBV9 and TRBJ2-3; D remains unclear. Germline CDR1 is SGDLS and CDR2 is YYNGEE. The CDR3 is made up of 13 amino acids. V shed 0 bases and J shed 4 bases, with 6 bases lying between them. The CDR3 protein is CASSVAVADTQYF. The DNA for the CDR3 is TGTGCCAGCAGCGTAGCTGTGGCAGATACGCAGTATTTT.

The rearrangement joins TRBV20-1 to TRBJ2-7; 10 bases fit TRBD2. This CDR3 spans 15 amino acids. V lost 5 bases, J lost 2 bases, and 9 bases stayed unmatched. Germline CDR1 is DFQATT and CDR2 is SNEGSKA (reference sequence). CDR3 residues: CSADTGTSVTYEQYF. The CDR3 nucleotides are TGCAGTGCTGACACCGGGACTAGCGTTACCTACGAGCAGTACTTC.

The J gene is TRBJ2-1, the V gene TRBV20-1, with 9 bases identical to TRBD2. There are 15 residues in the CDR3. J lost 1 base, V lost 6 bases, and 7 bases had no gene match. The germline V gene has CDR1 DFQATT and CDR2 SNEGSKA (reference sequence). CDR3 region: CSAQSGRTSYNEQFF. CDR3 nucleotide sequence: TGCAGTGCCCAAAGCGGGAGGACATCCTACAATGAGCAGTTCTTC.

This clonotype was detected only a few times. The V and J genes are TRBV6-2 or TRBV6-3 and TRBJ2-7, with 7 bases matching TRBD1. V gave up 4 bases and J gave up 2 bases; unmatched junction bases: 8. Germline V gene sequence: CDR1 MNHEY, CDR2 SVGEGT. This CDR3 is 15 amino acids long. The CDR3 region is CASSSDPGGTYEQYF. CDR3 nucleotides: TGTGCCAGCAGTTCCGACCCAGGGGGAACCTACGAGCAGTACTTC.

The V call is TRBV18, the J call TRBJ1-4; D call uncertain. With 3 bases removed from V and 8 bases from J, the gap between germline ends came to 13 bases. Per the germline V gene, CDR1 is KGHSH and CDR2 is LQKENI. This CDR3 contains 14 residues. The CDR3 DNA reads as TGTGCCAGCTCACCGGTGACGACTCGCGAAAAACTGTTTTTT. Its protein is CASSPVTTREKLFF.

J is TRBJ2-3 and V is TRBV5-1; 11 positions agree with TRBD2. Trimming took 4 bases from V and 3 from J; bases not matched to a gene: 4. Germline lookup yields CDR1 SGHRS and CDR2 YFSETQ. The CDR3 covers 15 residues. The CDR3 reads CASSGRLAGTDTQYF. DNA of the CDR3: TGCGCCAGCAGCGGACGACTAGCGGGGACAGATACGCAGTATTTT. The complete variable domain, with remaining parts taken from reference TRBV5-1 and TRBJ2-3, reads KAGVTQTPRYLIKTRGQQVTLSCSPISGHRSVSWYQQTPGQGLQFLFEYFSETQRNKGNFPGRFSGRQFSNSRSEMNVSTLELGDSALYLCASSGRLAGTDTQYFGPGTRLTVL.

A few counts support this clonotype. The chain uses TRBV27 and TRBJ1-4; D ambiguous. V was clipped by 3 bases and J by 2 bases, with 7 bases between them. There are 14 residues in the CDR3. The germline V gene encodes CDR1 MNHEY and CDR2 SMNVEV (reference sequence). CDR3 DNA: TGTGCCAGCAGTTTGCCGGGCACTAATGAAAAACTGTTTTTT. Translating gives CASSLPGTNEKLFF.

The chain carries TRBV18 and TRBJ1-5; D remains ambiguous. This CDR3 has 15 residues. Germline V gene sequence: CDR1 KGHSH, CDR2 LQKENI. Trimming left V 6 bases short and J 3 bases short, with 15 bases between. The CDR3 coding sequence is TGTGCCAGCTCCCCTACCCCGGGAGCCAATCAGCCCCAGCATTTT. Protein product: CASSPTPGANQPQHF.

On this clonotype itself: Since a much larger clone is just one base distant, this may be a read error. The chain uses TRBV7-9 and TRBJ1-1; 7 nucleotides align to TRBD1. This CDR3 has 12 amino acids. Germline V gene sequence: CDR1 SEHNR, CDR2 FQNEAQ (reference sequence). The CDR3 is CASSNGQAETFF. CDR3 in DNA: TGTGCCAGCAGCAATGGACAGGCTGAAACTTTCTTT.